This T cell receptor beta chain was identified during a study of response to subunit inactivated influenza vaccine. In TCRdb, the RT-PCR reads were re-called with MiXCR into one record per CDR3 protein. Of approximately 570,000 distinct CDR3 sequences in the sample, 6.5% to 8% were seen once. The germline CDR1 and CDR2 sequences are LNHDA and SQIVND (reference sequence). This CDR3 is 16 amino acids long. V was shortened by 5 bases and J by 2 bases, with 16 bases between the two germline ends. Study outcomes and limitations: The authors suggested that few new T cells are recruited per seasonal influenza vaccination.

Note on this clonotype: Its antigen is currently unknown.

The receptor was isolated from a man between 50 and 75 years old who received an inactivated influenza vaccine. The source material was PBMCs from blood, sampled around 25 months after vaccination. V is TRBV19 and J is TRBJ1-5; D may be TRBD1 (6 bases). The CDR3 DNA follows: TGTGCCAGTAGTCCCCGGGGGCAGGTTGGCAATCAGCCCCAGCATTTT. Protein product: CASSPRGQVGNQPQHF.